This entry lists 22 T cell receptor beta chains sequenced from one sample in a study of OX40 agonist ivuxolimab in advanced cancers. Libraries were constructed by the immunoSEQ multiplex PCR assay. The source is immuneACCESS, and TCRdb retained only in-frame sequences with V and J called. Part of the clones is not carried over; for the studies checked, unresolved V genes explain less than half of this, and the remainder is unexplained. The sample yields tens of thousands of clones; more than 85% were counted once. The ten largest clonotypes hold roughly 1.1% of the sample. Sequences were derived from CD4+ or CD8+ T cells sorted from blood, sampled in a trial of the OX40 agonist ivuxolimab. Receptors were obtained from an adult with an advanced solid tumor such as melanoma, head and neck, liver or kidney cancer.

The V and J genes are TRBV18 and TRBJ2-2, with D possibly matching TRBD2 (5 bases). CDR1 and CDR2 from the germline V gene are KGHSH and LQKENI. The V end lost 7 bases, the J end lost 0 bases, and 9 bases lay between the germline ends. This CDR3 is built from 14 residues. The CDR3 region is CASWTGTNTGELFF. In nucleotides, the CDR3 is TGTGCCAGCTGGACTGGCACGAACACCGGGGAGCTGTTTTTT.

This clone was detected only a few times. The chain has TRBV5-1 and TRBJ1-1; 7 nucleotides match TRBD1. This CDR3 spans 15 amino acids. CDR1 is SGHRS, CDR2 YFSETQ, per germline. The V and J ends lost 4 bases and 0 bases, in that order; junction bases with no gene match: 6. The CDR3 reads CASSIGQVVNTEAFF. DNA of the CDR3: TGCGCCAGCAGCATTGGACAGGTAGTGAACACTGAAGCTTTCTTT.

CDR3 amino acids: CASSLAGGTQYF. The CDR3 DNA reads as TGTGCCAGCAGCCTAGCCGGGGGGACCCAGTACTTC. The chain is built from TRBV14 and TRBJ2-5, with a tentative D call TRBD2 (6 bases). The CDR3 consists of 12 residues. V dropped 4 bases and J dropped 7 bases, with 10 bases sitting between them. Germline V gives CDR1 SGHDN, CDR2 FVKESK. The variable domain in full, with the rest retrieved from reference TRBV14 and TRBJ2-5, is EAGVTQFPSHSVIEKGQTVTLRCDPISGHDNLYWYRRVMGKEIKFLLHFVKESKQDESGMPNNRFLAERTGGTYSTLKVQPAELEDSGVYFCASSLAGGTQYFGPGTRLLVL.

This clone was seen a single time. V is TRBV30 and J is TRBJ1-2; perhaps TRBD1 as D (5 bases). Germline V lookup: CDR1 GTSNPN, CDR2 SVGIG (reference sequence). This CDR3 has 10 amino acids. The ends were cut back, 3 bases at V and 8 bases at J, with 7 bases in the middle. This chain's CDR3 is CAWRKGGYTF. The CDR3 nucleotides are TGTGCCTGGAGAAAGGGGGGCTACACCTTC. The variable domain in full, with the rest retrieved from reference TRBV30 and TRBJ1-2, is SQTIHQWPATLVQPVGSPLSLECTVEGTSNPNLYWYRQAAGRGLQLLFYSVGIGQISSEVPQNLSASRPQDRQFILSSKKLLLSDSGFYLCAWRKGGYTFGSGTRLTVV.

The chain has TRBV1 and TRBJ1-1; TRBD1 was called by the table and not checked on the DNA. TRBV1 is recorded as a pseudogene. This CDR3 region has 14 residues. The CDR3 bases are TGCACCAGCAGCGGAATTGTGGACACCTCGGAAGCTTTCTTT. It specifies CTSSGIVDTSEAFF.

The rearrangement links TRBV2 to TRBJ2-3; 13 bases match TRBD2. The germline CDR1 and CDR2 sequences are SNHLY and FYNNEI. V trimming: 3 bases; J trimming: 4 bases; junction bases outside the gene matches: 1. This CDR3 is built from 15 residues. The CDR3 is CASSEGLAGPDTQYF. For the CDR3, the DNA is TGTGCCAGCAGTGAGGGACTAGCGGGGCCAGATACGCAGTATTTT.

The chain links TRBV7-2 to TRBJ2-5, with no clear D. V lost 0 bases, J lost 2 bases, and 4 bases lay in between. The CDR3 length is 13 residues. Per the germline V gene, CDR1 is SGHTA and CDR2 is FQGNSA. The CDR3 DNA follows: TGTGCCAGCAGCTTAGCACAGCAAGAGACCCAGTACTTC. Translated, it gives CASSLAQQETQYF.

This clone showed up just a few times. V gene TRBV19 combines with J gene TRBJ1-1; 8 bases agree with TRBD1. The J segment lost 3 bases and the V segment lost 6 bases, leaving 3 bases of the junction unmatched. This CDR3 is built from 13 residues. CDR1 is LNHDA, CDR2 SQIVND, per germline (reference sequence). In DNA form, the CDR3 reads TGTGCCAGTAGCAAGGACAGGGACACTGAAGCTTTCTTT. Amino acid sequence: CASSKDRDTEAFF.

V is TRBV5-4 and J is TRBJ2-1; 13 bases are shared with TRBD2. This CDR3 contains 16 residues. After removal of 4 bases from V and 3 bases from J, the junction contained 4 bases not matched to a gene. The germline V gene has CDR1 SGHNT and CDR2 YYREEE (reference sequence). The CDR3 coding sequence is TGTGCCAGCAGCATGACTAGCGGGGGGCGCTACAATGAGCAGTTCTTC. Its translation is CASSMTSGGRYNEQFF. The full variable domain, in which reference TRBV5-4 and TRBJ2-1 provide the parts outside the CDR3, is ETGVTQSPTHLIKTRGQQVTLRCSSQSGHNTVSWYQQALGQGPQFIFQYYREEENGRGNFPPRFSGLQFPNYSSELNVNALELDDSALYLCASSMTSGGRYNEQFFGPGTRLTVL.

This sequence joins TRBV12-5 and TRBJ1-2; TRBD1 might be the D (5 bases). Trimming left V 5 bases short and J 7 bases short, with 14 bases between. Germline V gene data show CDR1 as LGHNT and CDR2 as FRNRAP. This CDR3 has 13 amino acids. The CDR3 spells CASGTAGVGGYTF. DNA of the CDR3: TGTGCTAGTGGTACCGCGGGGGTAGGTGGCTACACCTTC.

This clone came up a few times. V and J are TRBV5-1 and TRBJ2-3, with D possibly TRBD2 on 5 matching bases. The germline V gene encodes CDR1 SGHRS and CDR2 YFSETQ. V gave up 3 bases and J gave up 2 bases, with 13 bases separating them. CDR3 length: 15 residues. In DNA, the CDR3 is TGCGCCAGCAGCTGGACTTCCACCGCCACAGATACGCAGTATTTT. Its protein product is CASSWTSTATDTQYF.

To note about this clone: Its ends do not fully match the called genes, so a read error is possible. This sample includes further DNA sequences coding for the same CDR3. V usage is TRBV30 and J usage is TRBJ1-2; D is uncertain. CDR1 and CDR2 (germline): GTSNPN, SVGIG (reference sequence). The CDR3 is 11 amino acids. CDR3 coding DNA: TGCGCCTGGAGTGTACGGTATGGCTACACCTTC. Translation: CAWSVRYGYTF. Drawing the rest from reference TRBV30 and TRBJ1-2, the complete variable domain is SQTIHQWPATLVQPVGSPLSLECTVEGTSNPNLYWYRQAAGRGLQLLFYSVGIGQISSEVPQNLSASRPQDRQFILSSKKLLLSDSGFYLCAWSVRYGYTFGSGTRLTVV.

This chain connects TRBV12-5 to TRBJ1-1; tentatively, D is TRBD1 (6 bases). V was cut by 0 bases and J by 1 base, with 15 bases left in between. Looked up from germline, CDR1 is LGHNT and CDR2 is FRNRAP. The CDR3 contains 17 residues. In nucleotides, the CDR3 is TGTGCTAGTGGTTTGGTACGTGGGGGGCGGTGGAACACTGAAGCTTTCTTT. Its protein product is CASGLVRGGRWNTEAFF.

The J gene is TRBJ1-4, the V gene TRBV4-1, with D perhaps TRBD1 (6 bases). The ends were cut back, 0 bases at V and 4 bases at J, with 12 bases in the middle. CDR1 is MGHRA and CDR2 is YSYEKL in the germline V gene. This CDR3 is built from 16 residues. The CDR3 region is CASSQDPGQSNEKLFF. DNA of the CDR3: TGCGCCAGCAGCCAAGATCCCGGACAGAGTAATGAAAAACTGTTTTTT.

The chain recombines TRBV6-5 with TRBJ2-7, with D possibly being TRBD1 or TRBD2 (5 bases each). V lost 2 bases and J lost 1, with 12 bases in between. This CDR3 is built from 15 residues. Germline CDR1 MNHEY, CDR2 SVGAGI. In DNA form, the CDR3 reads TGTGCCAGCAGTTACGGGGGATTGGATTCCTACGAGCAGTACTTC. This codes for CASSYGGLDSYEQYF.

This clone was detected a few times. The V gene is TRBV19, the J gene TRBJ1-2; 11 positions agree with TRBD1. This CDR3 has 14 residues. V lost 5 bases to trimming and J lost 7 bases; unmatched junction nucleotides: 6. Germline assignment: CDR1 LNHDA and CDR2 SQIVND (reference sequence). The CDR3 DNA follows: TGTGCCAGTAGTGCCGGACAGGGGGCGTCTGGCTACACCTTC. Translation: CASSAGQGASGYTF.

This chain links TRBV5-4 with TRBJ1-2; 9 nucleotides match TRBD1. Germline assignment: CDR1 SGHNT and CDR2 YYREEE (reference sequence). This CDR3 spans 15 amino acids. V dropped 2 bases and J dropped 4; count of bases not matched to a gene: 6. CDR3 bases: TGTGCCAGCAGCTTTGGGGACAGGGCCGGCTATGGCTACACCTTC. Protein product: CASSFGDRAGYGYTF.

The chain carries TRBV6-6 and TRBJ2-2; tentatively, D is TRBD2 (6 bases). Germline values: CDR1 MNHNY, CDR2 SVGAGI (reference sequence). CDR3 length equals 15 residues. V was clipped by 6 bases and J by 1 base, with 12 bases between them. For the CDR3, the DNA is TGTGCCAGCAGCCTCCCCGGGGGGAACACCGGGGAGCTGTTTTTT. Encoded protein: CASSLPGGNTGELFF.

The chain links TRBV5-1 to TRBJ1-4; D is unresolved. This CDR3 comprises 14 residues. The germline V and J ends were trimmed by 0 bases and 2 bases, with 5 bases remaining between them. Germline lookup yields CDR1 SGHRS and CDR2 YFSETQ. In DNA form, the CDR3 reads TGCGCCAGCAGCTTGGAAGCTACTAATGAAAAACTGTTTTTT. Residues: CASSLEATNEKLFF. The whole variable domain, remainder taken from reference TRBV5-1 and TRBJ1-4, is KAGVTQTPRYLIKTRGQQVTLSCSPISGHRSVSWYQQTPGQGLQFLFEYFSETQRNKGNFPGRFSGRQFSNSRSEMNVSTLELGDSALYLCASSLEATNEKLFFGSGTQLSVL.

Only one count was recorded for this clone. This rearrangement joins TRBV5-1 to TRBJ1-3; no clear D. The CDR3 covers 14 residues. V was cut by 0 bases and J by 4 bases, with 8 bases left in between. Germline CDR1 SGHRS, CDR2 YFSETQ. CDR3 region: CASSLGARGNTIYF. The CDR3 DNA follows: TGCGCCAGCAGCTTGGGGGCAAGGGGAAACACCATATATTTT.

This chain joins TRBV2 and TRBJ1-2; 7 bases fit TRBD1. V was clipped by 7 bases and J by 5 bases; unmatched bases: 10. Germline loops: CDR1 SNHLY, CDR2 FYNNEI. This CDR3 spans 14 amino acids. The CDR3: CASILGQEYYGYTF. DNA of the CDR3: TGTGCCAGCATTCTTGGACAGGAGTATTATGGCTACACCTTC.

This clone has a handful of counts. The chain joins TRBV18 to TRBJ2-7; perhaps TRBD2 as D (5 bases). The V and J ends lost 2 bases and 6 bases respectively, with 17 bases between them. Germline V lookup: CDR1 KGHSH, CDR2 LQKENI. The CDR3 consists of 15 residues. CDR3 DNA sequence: TGTGCCAGCTCACCAGAGTCCGGGGTTGTGGGCGAGCAGTACTTC. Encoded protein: CASSPESGVVGEQYF.